This TCR beta chain emerged from a study of low-dose radiotherapy and immunotherapy resistance in tumors. Study information: Patients were given intravenous nivolumab 240 mg every two weeks plus ipilimumab 1 mg/kg every six weeks.

Both TCRalpha and TCRbeta chains were reverse transcribed with V-gene-specific primers. The authors amplified TCRs for around 20 PCR cycles with a constant-region primer and a V-primer adapter. Each CDR3 protein gets one entry after TCRdb re-called the reads with MiXCR. The sample records approximately 91,000 distinct CDR3 sequences, 20% to 25% being singletons. CDR3 size: 17 residues. V dropped 0 bases and J dropped 2; count of bases not matched to a gene: 11. Germline V gene lookup returns CDR1 GTSNPN and CDR2 SVGIG (reference sequence). Documented time point: after trial treatment. Treatment described: LDRT plus nivolumab, ipilimumab, low-dose cyclophosphamide and aspirin (RACIN trial). As their treatment, donors received nivolumab, ipilimumab, aspirin, low-dose cyclophosphamide and low-dose radiotherapy. This clonotype was detected many times.

The rearrangement joins TRBV30 to TRBJ2-7; TRBD1 matches at 9 bases. Here the sequenced sample was PBMCs, taken after low-dose radiotherapy plus immunotherapy. This receptor was taken from a female donor with ovarian cancer. CDR3 region: CAWSVGAGTGRAYEQYF. The CDR3 DNA follows: TGTGCCTGGAGTGTCGGAGCCGGGACAGGGCGGGCCTACGAGCAGTACTTC.